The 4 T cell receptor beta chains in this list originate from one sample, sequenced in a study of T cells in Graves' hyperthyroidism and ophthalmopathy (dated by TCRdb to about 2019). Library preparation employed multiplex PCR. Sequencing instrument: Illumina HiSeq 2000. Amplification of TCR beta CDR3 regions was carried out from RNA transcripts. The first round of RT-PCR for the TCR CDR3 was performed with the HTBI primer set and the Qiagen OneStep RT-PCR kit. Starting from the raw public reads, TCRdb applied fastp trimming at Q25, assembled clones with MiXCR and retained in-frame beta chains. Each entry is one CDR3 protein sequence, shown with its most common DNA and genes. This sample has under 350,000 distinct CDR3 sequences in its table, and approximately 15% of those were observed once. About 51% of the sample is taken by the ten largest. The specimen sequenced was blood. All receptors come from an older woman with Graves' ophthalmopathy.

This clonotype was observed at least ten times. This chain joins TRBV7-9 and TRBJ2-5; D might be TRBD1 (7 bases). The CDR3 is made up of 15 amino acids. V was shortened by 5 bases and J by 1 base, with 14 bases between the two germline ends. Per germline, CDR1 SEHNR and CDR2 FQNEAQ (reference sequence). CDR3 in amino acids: CASSIGGTAQETQYF. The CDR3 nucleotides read TGTGCCAGCAGCATTGGCGGGACAGCCCAAGAGACCCAGTACTTC.

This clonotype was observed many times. CDR3 residues: CASAQNEGYQPQHF. As DNA, the CDR3 is TGTGCCAGCGCACAGAACGAGGGTTATCAGCCCCAGCATTTT. The chain combines TRBV12-3 or TRBV12-4 with TRBJ1-5; the D is unclear. This CDR3 is 14 amino acids long. Trimming removed 8 bases at V and 5 bases at J, with 16 bases between.

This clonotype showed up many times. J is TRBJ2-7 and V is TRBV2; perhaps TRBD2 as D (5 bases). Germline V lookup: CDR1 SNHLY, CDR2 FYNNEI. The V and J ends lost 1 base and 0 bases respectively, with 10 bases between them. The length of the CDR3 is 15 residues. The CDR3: CASSEGGSISYEQYF. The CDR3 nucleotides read TGTGCCAGCAGTGAAGGAGGGAGTATCTCCTACGAGCAGTACTTC.

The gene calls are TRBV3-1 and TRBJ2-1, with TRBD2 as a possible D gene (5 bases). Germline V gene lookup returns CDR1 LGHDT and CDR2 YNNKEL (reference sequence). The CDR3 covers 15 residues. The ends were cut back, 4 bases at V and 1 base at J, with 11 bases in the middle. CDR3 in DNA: TGTGCCAGCAGCCTACAGCGGCAATCCTACAATGAGCAGTTCTTC. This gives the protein CASSLQRQSYNEQFF.